The 3 T cell receptor beta chains below all came from one sample that was sequenced in a study of CD8 T cell repertoires and HIV-1 epitope variants (dated by TCRdb to 2018 to 2021). Library preparation was by the immunoSEQ multiplex PCR assay. The clones in this table, taken by TCRdb from immuneACCESS, are in-frame only. Not every clone is retained; where verified, under half of the shortfall comes from an unresolved V gene, and the cause of the rest is unknown. The sample data list 95,000 or so clones, and approximately 70% of these were observed just once. The ten biggest clones cover more than 25% of the sample. Sequencing was carried out using uncultured baseline CD8+ T cells from peripheral blood mononuclear cells (PBMCs). These TCRs come from a male donor with HIV.

This chain uses TRBV13 with TRBJ1-4; 7 positions agree with TRBD1. The CDR3 is 16 residues long. CDR1 and CDR2 from the germline V gene are PRHDT and FYEKMQ (reference sequence). Trimming at V came to 2 bases and at J to 2 bases, leaving 5 bases not matched to a gene. In nucleotides, the CDR3 is TGTGCCAGCAGCTTATCCCAGGGGGGGACTAATGAAAAACTGTTTTTT. Amino acids: CASSLSQGGTNEKLFF.

The genes are TRBV9 and TRBJ1-2, with 9 bases aligning to TRBD1. Germline loops: CDR1 SGDLS, CDR2 YYNGEE. V lost 0 bases, J lost 4 bases, and 7 bases stayed unmatched. CDR3 length equals 16 residues. Here the CDR3 DNA reads TGTGCCAGCAGCGTAGGATTAGGGGACAGGGTCTATGGCTACACCTTC. Its translation is CASSVGLGDRVYGYTF.

The rearrangement links TRBV19 to TRBJ1-2; no definite D call. CDR3 size: 12 residues. Deletions cut 6 bases from V and 2 bases from J, with 7 bases between. Looked up from germline, CDR1 is LNHDA and CDR2 is SQIVND (reference sequence). CDR3: CASSQSNYGYTF. In nucleotides, the CDR3 is TGTGCCAGTAGCCAGTCCAACTATGGCTACACCTTC.